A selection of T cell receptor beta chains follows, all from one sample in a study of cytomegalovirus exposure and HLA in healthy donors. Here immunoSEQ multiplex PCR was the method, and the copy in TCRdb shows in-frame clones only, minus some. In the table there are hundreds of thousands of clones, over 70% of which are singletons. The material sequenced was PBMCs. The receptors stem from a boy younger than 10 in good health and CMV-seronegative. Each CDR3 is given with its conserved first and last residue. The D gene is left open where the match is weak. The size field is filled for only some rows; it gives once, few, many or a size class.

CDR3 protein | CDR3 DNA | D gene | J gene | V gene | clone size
CASSEWQLNTEAFF | TGTGCCAGCAGTGAGTGGCAGTTGAACACTGAAGCTTTCTTT | . | TRBJ1-1 | TRBV6-1 | .
CASSFLTANTEAFF | TGTGCCAGCAGCTTTTTGACAGCGAACACTGAAGCTTTCTTT | . | TRBJ1-1 | TRBV7-9 | .
CASRTGGGEQYF | TGTGCCAGCAGAACGGGGGGAGGTGAGCAGTACTTC | TRBD2 | TRBJ2-7 | TRBV27 | .
CASSPPGQYTGELFF | TGTGCCAGCTCACCACCGGGACAGTACACCGGGGAGCTGTTTTTT | TRBD1 | TRBJ2-2 | TRBV18 | .
CASSYLPGQGAYEQFF | TGTGCCAGCAGTTACTTGCCGGGACAGGGGGCTTATGAGCAGTTCTTC | TRBD1 | TRBJ2-1 | TRBV6-6 | .
CAWLRLGPGDTQYF | TGTGCCTGGCTCCGACTAGGGCCGGGAGATACGCAGTATTTT | . | TRBJ2-3 | TRBV30 | .
CASRGDRGRLFF | TGTGCCAGCAGAGGGGACAGGGGGCGACTGTTTTTT | TRBD1 | TRBJ1-4 | TRBV5-4 | .
CASSVEAGLNTEAFF | TGTGCCAGCAGCGTAGAGGCAGGGCTGAACACTGAAGCTTTCTTT | . | TRBJ1-1 | TRBV9 | once
CASSEDRDSKHF | TGTGCCAGCAGTGAGGACCGGGACTCTAAGCACTTC | . | TRBJ2-7 | TRBV6-1 | .
CASSSRQLAKNIQYF | TGTGCCAGCAGCTCCCGACAGCTAGCCAAAAACATTCAGTACTTC | . | TRBJ2-4 | TRBV5-8 | .
CASSARDRGLQTEAFF | TGTGCCAGCAGCGCCCGGGACAGGGGTTTGCAGACTGAAGCTTTCTTT | TRBD1 | TRBJ1-1 | TRBV7-2 | .
CASSVGSRPGGGKGYTF | TGTGCCAGCAGCGTAGGGTCGCGTCCGGGGGGAGGTAAAGGCTACACCTTC | . | TRBJ1-2 | TRBV9 | once
CASSNGLLNQPQHF | TGTGCCAGTAGTAACGGACTGCTCAATCAGCCCCAGCATTTT | . | TRBJ1-5 | TRBV19 | .
CASSLTGSREQYF | TGTGCCAGCTCACTGACAGGGTCTCGGGAGCAGTACTTC | TRBD1 | TRBJ2-7 | TRBV18 | once
CSVVSYGGQEAFF | TGCAGCGTTGTTAGTTATGGCGGTCAGGAAGCTTTCTTT | . | TRBJ1-1 | TRBV29-1 | .
CASSFGTGFAEAFF | TGTGCCAGCAGCTTCGGGACAGGGTTCGCTGAAGCTTTCTTT | TRBD1 | TRBJ1-1 | TRBV5-6 | few
CASSRGLSRGAYNSPLHF | TGTGCCAGCAGCCGCGGTCTATCCAGGGGAGCCTATAATTCACCCCTCCACTTT | . | TRBJ1-6 | TRBV27 | .
CASSEALGDEQYF | TGTGCCAGCAGTGAAGCGCTGGGCGACGAGCAGTACTTC | . | TRBJ2-7 | TRBV6-1 | .
CASSLGVQGAETQYF | TGTGCCAGCAGCTTAGGGGTCCAGGGGGCCGAGACCCAGTACTTC | TRBD1 | TRBJ2-5 | TRBV13 | .
CASSPLGGATDTQYF | TGTGCCAGTAGTCCCCTGGGAGGGGCAACAGATACGCAGTATTTT | TRBD2 | TRBJ2-3 | TRBV19 | .
CASSLTGLADTQYF | TGTGCCAGCAGCCTTACAGGGTTAGCAGATACGCAGTATTTT | . | TRBJ2-3 | TRBV7-3 | .
CASTLRALGGPDNTEAFF | TGTGCCAGCACCCTAAGGGCCCTAGGGGGCCCAGACAACACTGAAGCTTTCTTT | TRBD1 | TRBJ1-1 | TRBV7-3 | .
CASSAPNTDTQYF | TGTGCCAGCAGTGCCCCTAACACAGATACGCAGTATTTT | . | TRBJ2-3 | TRBV2 | .
CASSASSGNEQFF | TGTGCCAGCAGCGCTTCTAGCGGGAATGAGCAGTTCTTC | TRBD2 | TRBJ2-1 | TRBV2 | .
CASSGDFNPNEQFF | TGTGCCAGCAGTGGGGACTTTAACCCGAATGAGCAGTTCTTC | . | TRBJ2-1 | TRBV25-1 | .
CASSFREVGKEKLFF | TGTGCCAGTAGTTTCAGGGAGGTTGGTAAAGAAAAACTGTTTTTT | . | TRBJ1-4 | TRBV19 | .
CASSRTEHTEAFF | TGTGCCAGCAGCCGTACAGAGCACACTGAAGCTTTCTTT | . | TRBJ1-1 | TRBV5-4 | .
CAWSGGLAGSRLQFF | TGTGCCTGGAGTGGGGGACTAGCGGGATCCCGCCTCCAGTTCTTC | TRBD2 | TRBJ2-1 | TRBV30 | .
CASSLENNYQPQHF | TGTGCCAGCAGCTTAGAGAACAATTATCAGCCCCAGCATTTT | . | TRBJ1-5 | TRBV11-2 | .
CATSRDLSYEQYF | TGTGCCACCAGCAGAGATCTATCCTACGAACAGTACTTC | . | TRBJ2-7 | TRBV15 | .
CASSGDRGLDTGELFF | TGTGCCAGCAGTGGGGACAGGGGATTGGACACCGGGGAGCTGTTTTTT | TRBD1 | TRBJ2-2 | TRBV6-1 | .